A single sample is the source of the 28 T cell receptor beta chains below, sequenced in a study of blood T cells in healthy people across ages. Then a second PCR, running about 6 to 12 cycles, was carried out with a sample-barcoded 5' primer and a J-beta primer mix. From the 5' RACE reads, TCRdb called clonotypes with MiXCR, one entry per CDR3 protein. The sample consists of over 1.5 million distinct CDR3 sequences, around 50% of them appearing once. Sequencing input: blood. These receptors all stem from a woman in her 40s in good health.

This clonotype has a handful of counts. The CDR3 spells CASTTGEGQGRYGYTF. DNA of the CDR3: TGTGCCAGCACCACCGGGGAAGGACAGGGTCGCTATGGCTACACCTTC. The chain combines TRBV6-5 with TRBJ1-2; 8 positions match TRBD1. CDR1 and CDR2 from the germline V gene are MNHEY and SVGAGI. The CDR3 extends over 16 amino acids. Trimming at V came to 7 bases and at J to 4 bases, leaving 14 bases not matched to a gene.

The chain is built from TRBV25-1 and TRBJ1-5; tentatively, D is TRBD1 (5 bases). The germline V gene encodes CDR1 MGHDK and CDR2 SYGVNS. Trimming took 5 bases from V and 6 from J, leaving 11 bases between them. The CDR3 is made up of 13 amino acids. The CDR3 bases are TGTGCCAGCAGTAACGCGGGGCTTCAGCCCCAGCATTTT. This gives the protein CASSNAGLQPQHF.

This chain links TRBV29-1 with TRBJ1-1; D might be TRBD1 (5 bases). The V end lost 4 bases, the J end lost 4 bases, and 19 bases lay between the germline ends. The CDR3 length is 15 residues. From germline, CDR1 is SQVTM and CDR2 ANQGSEA. CDR3 DNA: TGCAGCGTTGTCCTGAGCGGGGGACGGAGCACTGAAGCTTTCTTT. Translating it yields CSVVLSGGRSTEAFF. Together with reference TRBV29-1 and TRBJ1-1, the CDR3 gives the full variable domain: SAVISQKPSRDICQRGTSLTIQCQVDSQVTMMFWYRQQPGQSLTLIATANQGSEATYESGFVIDKFPISRPNLTFSTLTVSNMSPEDSSIYLCSVVLSGGRSTEAFFGQGTRLTVV.

The chain has TRBV20-1 and TRBJ1-1, with D perhaps TRBD1 (5 bases). The CDR3 runs to 15 residues. V gave up 4 bases and J gave up 1 base, with 16 bases separating them. The germline CDR1 and CDR2 sequences are DFQATT and SNEGSKA (reference sequence). CDR3 coding DNA: TGCAGTGCTAACTCTCCGGGGGTACCGAACACTGAAGCTTTCTTT. It is translated as CSANSPGVPNTEAFF.

The chain links TRBV13 to TRBJ1-2; 8 bases line up with TRBD1. V was clipped by 5 bases and J by 8 bases; unmatched bases: 7. Per the germline V gene, CDR1 is PRHDT and CDR2 is FYEKMQ (reference sequence). This CDR3 region has 13 residues. The CDR3 DNA reads as TGTGCCAGCAGCATGGGACAGGTATCCGGCTACACCTTC. Amino acid sequence: CASSMGQVSGYTF.

V usage is TRBV7-9 and J usage is TRBJ2-6; unclear D gene. V lost 1 base and J lost 3, with 7 bases in between. Germline assignment: CDR1 SEHNR and CDR2 FQNEAQ (reference sequence). This CDR3 contains 15 residues. The CDR3 is CASSLEGYGANVLTF. The CDR3, as DNA: TGTGCCAGCAGCTTAGAGGGCTATGGGGCCAACGTCCTGACTTTC. The complete variable domain, with remaining parts taken from reference TRBV7-9 and TRBJ2-6, reads DTGVSQNPRHKITKRGQNVTFRCDPISEHNRLYWYRQTLGQGPEFLTYFQNEAQLEKSRLLSDRFSAERPKGSFSTLEIQRTEQGDSAMYLCASSLEGYGANVLTFGAGSRLTVL.

This clonotype appeared a few times. This chain connects TRBV20-1 to TRBJ2-1, with 7 bases matching TRBD1. The CDR3 spans 14 residues. V was pared by 8 bases and J by 4 bases, with 11 bases of the junction left unmatched. In germline, CDR1 is DFQATT, CDR2 SNEGSKA (reference sequence). This CDR3 is CSNTGQEIYNEQFF. The DNA of the CDR3 is TGCAGTAATACCGGACAGGAGATTTACAATGAGCAGTTCTTC.

V gene TRBV9 combines with J gene TRBJ2-1, with D unclear. The CDR3 has 13 amino acids. CDR1 SGDLS and CDR2 YYNGEE come from the germline V gene. V shed 0 bases and J shed 5 bases, with 6 bases lying between them. The CDR3 DNA sequence: TGTGCCAGCAGCGTAGGGAGCAACAATGAGCAGTTCTTC. Translated: CASSVGSNNEQFF.

V is TRBV29-1 and J is TRBJ2-5; TRBD1 agrees at 8 bases. This CDR3 is 12 amino acids long. The V gene's germline CDR1 is SQVTM and CDR2 ANQGSEA. Trimming cost V 7 bases and J 1 base; bases outside gene matches: 2. The CDR3 DNA is TGCAGCGGCGGACAGGGCCAAGAGACCCAGTACTTC. Protein sequence: CSGGQGQETQYF.

The genes are TRBV9 and TRBJ2-5; D not resolved. V dropped 0 bases and J dropped 5 bases, with 11 bases sitting between them. Germline V gives CDR1 SGDLS, CDR2 YYNGEE. The CDR3 totals 14 residues. The CDR3, as DNA: TGTGCCAGCAGCGTAGATAGAGGTGGTGAGACCCAGTACTTC. Translating it yields CASSVDRGGETQYF.

The rearrangement links TRBV6-2 or TRBV6-3 to TRBJ2-3; the match to TRBD1 covers 7 bases. Germline V gene lookup returns CDR1 MNHEY and CDR2 SVGEGT. The CDR3 runs 17 residues. Trimming at V came to 6 bases and at J to 3 bases, leaving 15 bases not matched to a gene. The CDR3 DNA reads as TGTGCCAGCAGGGCTGGGTGGGGACAGCTCAGAACAGATACGCAGTATTTT. Protein: CASRAGWGQLRTDTQYF.

The chain links TRBV20-1 to TRBJ2-3; D gene uncertain. The CDR3 runs 14 residues. The germline V and J ends were trimmed by 4 bases and 3 bases, with 14 bases remaining between them. Looked up from germline, CDR1 is DFQATT and CDR2 is SNEGSKA (reference sequence). CDR3 loop: CSAMRGPLTDTQYF. The CDR3 DNA is TGCAGTGCTATGCGAGGCCCTCTAACAGATACGCAGTATTTT.

A few counts support this clonotype. The chain joins TRBV7-3 to TRBJ2-1; 9 nucleotides line up with TRBD2. CDR1 is SGHTA, CDR2 FQGTGA, per germline. The CDR3 extends over 14 amino acids. After removal of 5 bases from V and 6 bases from J, the junction contained 5 bases not matched to a gene. CDR3 bases: TGTGCCAGCAGCCTAGCGGGGCATTCCAATGAGCAGTTCTTC. It yields the protein CASSLAGHSNEQFF.

The chain is built from TRBV20-1 and TRBJ1-2, with 7 bases fitting TRBD1. The J segment lost 8 bases and the V segment lost 6 bases, leaving 9 bases of the junction unmatched. CDR1 is DFQATT and CDR2 is SNEGSKA in the germline V gene (reference sequence). This CDR3 has 12 residues. In DNA, the CDR3 is TGCAGTGCAAGGGACAGTATGGACGGCTACACCTTC. Protein product: CSARDSMDGYTF.

V and J are TRBV2 and TRBJ2-1; D gene unclear. The germline CDR1 and CDR2 sequences are SNHLY and FYNNEI. V was trimmed by 8 bases and J by 2 bases, leaving 13 bases between them. The CDR3 extends over 14 amino acids. The CDR3 DNA reads TGTGCCAGCCATACATCCCTACCCTACAATGAGCAGTTCTTC. Protein product: CASHTSLPYNEQFF.

The CDR3 coding sequence is TGCAGTGCTAGGCAAGGGACTAGCCTAGAGACCCAGTACTTC. This sequence encodes CSARQGTSLETQYF. The chain combines TRBV20-1 with TRBJ2-5; 9 bases align to TRBD2. J was trimmed by 4 bases and V by 3 bases; bases with no gene match: 6. The CDR3 has 14 residues. The germline V gene encodes CDR1 DFQATT and CDR2 SNEGSKA (reference sequence).

This clonotype occurred a few times. This chain joins TRBV29-1 and TRBJ2-3; maybe TRBD2 (6 bases). Germline CDR1 is SQVTM and CDR2 is ANQGSEA. This CDR3 is 16 amino acids long. The V gene lost 5 bases and the J gene lost 1 base, with 19 bases spanning the gap. Here the CDR3 reads CSVFAPGRRGTDTQYF. The DNA for the CDR3 is TGCAGCGTTTTTGCGCCAGGGAGGAGGGGCACAGATACGCAGTATTTT.

The rearrangement joins TRBV15 to TRBJ1-6; D is uncertain. The length of the CDR3 is 13 residues. The V gene lost 3 bases and the J gene lost 7 bases, with 7 bases spanning the gap. Germline-derived CDR1 and CDR2 are LNHNV and YYDKDF (reference sequence). CDR3 residues: CATSSLLNSPLHF. DNA of the CDR3: TGTGCCACCAGCAGTTTGCTCAATTCACCCCTCCACTTT.

This chain uses TRBV4-3 with TRBJ2-5, with TRBD1 as a possible D gene (5 bases). The CDR3 contains 15 residues. V was pared by 0 bases and J by 11 bases, with 19 bases between. CDR1 and CDR2 (germline): LGHNA, YSLEER. The CDR3 sequence: CASSQDSQGYNEQYF. CDR3 nucleotide sequence: TGCGCCAGCAGCCAAGATTCTCAGGGTTACAATGAGCAGTACTTC.

The V call is TRBV20-1, the J call TRBJ2-5, with D perhaps matching TRBD2 (6 bases). The CDR3 length is 15 residues. The ends were cut back, 0 bases at V and 2 bases at J, with 13 bases in the middle. Germline V gene sequence: CDR1 DFQATT, CDR2 SNEGSKA (reference sequence). The CDR3 sequence: CSARDRRARQETQYF. The CDR3 DNA is TGCAGTGCTAGAGATCGGAGGGCGAGGCAAGAGACCCAGTACTTC.

The chain uses TRBV28 and TRBJ2-7; tentative D call: TRBD2 (5 bases). The J call may be in error: the DNA end matches TRBJ2-5 better. In germline, CDR1 is MDHEN, CDR2 SYDVKM. CDR3 length: 17 residues. CDR3 bases: TGTGCCAGCAGTTTAAGTACGATCGGGGAATGGGGAGAGACCCAGTACTTC. Residues: CASSLSTIGEWGETQYF.

This clonotype was counted only a few times. This rearrangement joins TRBV6-2 or TRBV6-3 to TRBJ1-5; TRBD1 aligns across 7 bases. This CDR3 region has 15 residues. CDR1 and CDR2 (germline): MNHEY, SVGEGT. V was pared by 5 bases and J by 4 bases, with 8 bases of the junction left unmatched. The chain's CDR3 is CASSPISRGNQPQHF. CDR3 DNA: TGTGCCAGCAGTCCTATCAGCAGGGGGAATCAGCCCCAGCATTTT.

The chain is built from TRBV20-1 and TRBJ2-1, with 8 bases identical to TRBD1. V trimming: 0 bases; J trimming: 9 bases; junction bases outside the gene matches: 7. CDR3 length: 14 amino acids. Germline V lookup: CDR1 DFQATT, CDR2 SNEGSKA (reference sequence). The CDR3 DNA is TGCAGTGCTAGAGAGACAGGGGTTTCAGGTGAGCAGTTCTTC. Translation gives CSARETGVSGEQFF.

The genes are TRBV21-1 and TRBJ2-5; the D call TRBD1 from the table was never checked on the DNA. TRBV21-1 is a pseudogene locus. The CDR3 has 14 residues. This CDR3 is CASSIRPGGETQYF. The CDR3 DNA sequence: TGTGCCAGCAGCATACGGCCCGGTGGGGAGACCCAGTACTTC.

The J gene is TRBJ2-5, the V gene TRBV10-3; D possibly corresponds to TRBD2 (6 bases). This CDR3 is 14 amino acids long. Trimming removed 2 bases at V and 10 bases at J, with 17 bases between. Germline V gene data show CDR1 as ENHRY and CDR2 as SYGVKD. In DNA form, the CDR3 reads TGTGCCATCAGTGAGGGCGAGACGAGCGGGTTCCAGTACTTC. It codes for CAISEGETSGFQYF.

V is TRBV3-1 and J is TRBJ2-7; TRBD1 agrees at 10 bases. The J call may not be correct, given that the DNA end is closer to TRBJ2-5. CDR3 length equals 15 residues. Germline lookup yields CDR1 LGHDT and CDR2 YNNKEL (reference sequence). CDR3 amino acids: CASRADRGLGETQYF. In DNA, the CDR3 is TGTGCCAGCAGGGCCGACAGGGGGCTTGGGGAGACCCAGTACTTC.

The rearrangement joins TRBV6-2 or TRBV6-3 to TRBJ2-7; D ambiguous. CDR3 size: 13 residues. V lost 7 bases to trimming and J lost 2 bases, with 12 bases between them. CDR1 and CDR2 from the germline V gene are MNHEY and SVGEGT. The CDR3 region has the DNA TGTGCCAGCATCTCAGGATATGCCTACGAGCAGTACTTC. It is translated as CASISGYAYEQYF.

V and J are TRBV6-5 and TRBJ1-2; D ambiguous. Germline V gene data show CDR1 as MNHEY and CDR2 as SVGAGI. This CDR3 region has 14 residues. Trimming shortened V by 2 bases and J by 3 bases, and 10 bases separated the two germline ends. The CDR3 protein is CASSYRERDYGYTF. The CDR3 DNA sequence: TGTGCCAGCAGTTACAGGGAAAGGGACTATGGCTACACCTTC.